Shown below are 32 T cell receptor beta chains from a single sample sequenced in a study of identical twins (dated by TCRdb to 2016 to 2018). Library preparation employed 5' RACE. This sample was sequenced with an Illumina HiSeq 2000. TCRdb's own reprocessing of the public reads used fastp at Q25 and MiXCR and kept productive beta chains. Entries that share a CDR3 protein sequence are merged under the most common genes and DNA. The sample table shows under 500,000 distinct CDR3 sequences, and about 13% are seen once. The ten largest account for 0.8% to 1% of the sample. In addition, the sample was reused for a study of yellow fever vaccine responses in identical twins.

The sample taken for sequencing was CD4+ T cells sorted from blood. The receptors were gathered from a woman between 18 and 30 years old in good health.

This clonotype was seen a few times. The chain recombines TRBV30 with TRBJ2-1; D remains unclear. The CDR3 has 9 residues. CDR1 and CDR2 from the germline V gene are GTSNPN and SVGIG (reference sequence). V was shortened by 1 base and J by 16 bases, with 8 bases between the two germline ends. The CDR3 region is CAWSGSPFF. CDR3 bases: TGTGCCTGGAGTGGGTCTCCATTCTTC.

V usage is TRBV7-2 and J usage is TRBJ2-1; 12 bases are shared with TRBD2. Germline loops: CDR1 SGHTA, CDR2 FQGNSA. V dropped 6 bases and J dropped 7; count of bases not matched to a gene: 4. The CDR3 is 14 amino acids. DNA of the CDR3: TGTGCCAGCAGTACGACTAGCGGGAGTAATGAGCAGTTCTTC. Amino acids: CASSTTSGSNEQFF.

This clonotype was found a few times. The gene calls are TRBV6-2 or TRBV6-3 and TRBJ2-1, with D unresolved. V was trimmed by 3 bases and J by 0 bases, leaving 6 bases between them. The CDR3 has 14 residues. From germline, CDR1 is MNHEY and CDR2 SVGEGT. CDR3 coding DNA: TGTGCCAGCAGTTATGAGAGCTCCTACAATGAGCAGTTCTTC. Encoded protein: CASSYESSYNEQFF.

The chain carries TRBV29-1 and TRBJ2-3; 9 bases map to TRBD2. Germline V gene sequence: CDR1 SQVTM, CDR2 ANQGSEA. V shed 4 bases and J 6 bases; nucleotides not matched to a gene: 8. There are 14 residues in the CDR3. The CDR3 nucleotides are TGCAGCGTTGTCGGCGGGAGGGATTTCGATACGCAGTATTTT. It codes for CSVVGGRDFDTQYF.

The chain joins TRBV14 to TRBJ2-7; 9 bases align to TRBD2. The CDR3 runs 16 residues. The junction had 7 bases not matched to a gene; V was cut back by 0 bases and J by 4 bases. CDR1 is SGHDN and CDR2 is FVKESK in the germline V gene. The DNA for the CDR3 is TGTGCCAGCAGCCAAGAGGGGCCTAGCGGGATATACGAGCAGTACTTC. This translates into CASSQEGPSGIYEQYF.

The genes are TRBV20-1 and TRBJ2-7; tentative D call: TRBD2 (5 bases). The CDR3 has 15 residues. Germline-derived CDR1 and CDR2 are DFQATT and SNEGSKA (reference sequence). Deletions cut 0 bases from V and 0 bases from J, with 12 bases between. The CDR3 here is CSARDPGLPSYEQYF. The CDR3 bases are TGCAGTGCTAGAGACCCTGGACTTCCCTCCTACGAGCAGTACTTC.

This clonotype was seen a few times. The chain carries TRBV4-3 and TRBJ2-3; 8 nucleotides line up with TRBD2. This CDR3 contains 15 residues. The V and J ends lost 4 bases and 3 bases, in that order; junction bases with no gene match: 6. Germline CDR1 and CDR2: LGHNA and YSLEER. The CDR3 sequence: CASSRTGGATDTQYF. CDR3 nucleotides: TGCGCCAGCAGCCGTACCGGGGGGGCTACAGATACGCAGTATTTT.

The rearrangement joins TRBV10-3 to TRBJ1-4; a weak D match, TRBD1 (5 bases). The CDR3 is made up of 15 amino acids. The V gene lost 6 bases and the J gene lost 4 bases, with 15 bases spanning the gap. Per germline, CDR1 ENHRY and CDR2 SYGVKD. CDR3 sequence: CAIRRDGMSNEKLFF. The DNA of the CDR3 is TGTGCCATCAGGAGGGACGGCATGAGTAATGAAAAACTGTTTTTT.

This chain connects TRBV7-3 to TRBJ1-6, with a weak D call TRBD1 (5 bases). Trimming cost V 3 bases and J 10 bases, with 16 bases left between them. The CDR3 loop spans 15 amino acids. Germline-derived CDR1 and CDR2 are SGHTA and FQGTGA. The CDR3: CASSLVGEWSSPLHF. The DNA for the CDR3 is TGTGCCAGCAGCTTGGTGGGGGAATGGTCGTCACCCCTCCACTTT. The complete variable domain, with remaining parts taken from reference TRBV7-3 and TRBJ1-6, reads GAGVSQTPSNKVTEKGKYVELRCDPISGHTALYWYRQSLGQGPEFLIYFQGTGAADDSGLPNDRFFAVRPEGSVSTLKIQRTERGDSAVYLCASSLVGEWSSPLHFGNGTRLTVT.

This clonotype has just a few counts. The CDR3 sequence is CASSQDTGAYEQYF. CDR3 bases: TGTGCCAGCAGCCAAGATACGGGGGCCTACGAGCAGTACTTC. The chain links TRBV3-1 to TRBJ2-7; the D gene is possibly TRBD2 (6 bases). Trimming took 0 bases from V and 2 from J, leaving 8 bases between them. This CDR3 has 14 amino acids. Germline CDR1 and CDR2: LGHDT and YNNKEL (reference sequence).

This rearrangement joins TRBV6-5 to TRBJ2-7; tentatively, D is TRBD1 or TRBD2 (5 bases each). Trimming left V 4 bases short and J 4 bases short, with 17 bases between. The CDR3 extends over 15 amino acids. CDR1 is MNHEY, CDR2 SVGAGI, per germline. CDR3 in amino acids: CASSSPGMGVYEQYF. The CDR3 DNA reads as TGTGCCAGCAGTTCCCCGGGGATGGGGGTATACGAGCAGTACTTC.

This clonotype showed up just a few times. V usage is TRBV29-1 and J usage is TRBJ2-2, with D possibly being TRBD1 (5 bases). The CDR3 spans 14 residues. The V gene lost 6 bases and the J gene lost 4 bases, with 15 bases spanning the gap. Germline V gives CDR1 SQVTM, CDR2 ANQGSEA. The CDR3: CSVQGALGTGELFF. The DNA for the CDR3 is TGCAGCGTGCAGGGCGCCCTGGGCACCGGGGAGCTGTTTTTT.

This clonotype was recorded a few times. The V and J genes are TRBV6-2 or TRBV6-3 and TRBJ1-5; TRBD1 matches at 9 bases. With V trimmed by 4 bases and J by 7 bases, 5 bases remained unmatched. Germline CDR1 reads MNHEY; CDR2 reads SVGEGT. This CDR3 region has 14 residues. The CDR3: CASSSQGARQPQHF. The CDR3 region has the DNA TGTGCCAGCAGTTCACAGGGGGCCAGGCAGCCCCAGCATTTT.

The V call is TRBV6-5, the J call TRBJ2-3; D not certain. Germline CDR1 reads MNHEY; CDR2 reads SVGAGI. The CDR3 totals 11 residues. Trimming took off 8 bases at V and 5 bases at J, with 8 bases between the two ends. CDR3 coding DNA: TGTGCCAGCGGGTTCGGAGATACGCAGTATTTT. Protein: CASGFGDTQYF.

The gene calls are TRBV7-9 and TRBJ2-1; TRBD2 might be the D (5 bases). This CDR3 is built from 14 residues. Trimming removed 0 bases from V and 9 bases from J, with 12 bases in between. CDR1 SEHNR and CDR2 FQNEAQ come from the germline V gene (reference sequence). The CDR3 DNA reads as TGTGCCAGCAGCTTAGCGGTGGTACTAGTTGAGCAGTTCTTC. This codes for CASSLAVVLVEQFF.

This clonotype has just a few counts. The chain carries TRBV7-2 and TRBJ1-1; D gene unclear. Trimming cost V 1 base and J 1 base, with 13 bases left between them. The germline V gene has CDR1 SGHTA and CDR2 FQGNSA. This CDR3 contains 16 residues. The DNA for the CDR3 is TGTGCCAGCAGCTTAGAACGGTGGGGTGGGAACACTGAAGCTTTCTTT. It yields the protein CASSLERWGGNTEAFF.

CDR3 residues: CAGRLAGPNTGELFF. The CDR3 DNA follows: TGTGCCGGGCGTCTAGCGGGGCCGAACACCGGGGAGCTGTTTTTT. The V gene is TRBV30, the J gene TRBJ2-2; 9 bases line up with TRBD2. J was trimmed by 0 bases and V by 8 bases; bases with no gene match: 7. This CDR3 spans 15 amino acids. The V gene's germline CDR1 is GTSNPN and CDR2 SVGIG (reference sequence).

CDR3 DNA: TGTGCCTGGGGGACTTTCGCCTACGAGCAGTACTTC. It codes for CAWGTFAYEQYF. The chain recombines TRBV30 with TRBJ2-7; D might be TRBD2 (6 bases). The germline CDR1 and CDR2 sequences are GTSNPN and SVGIG (reference sequence). The CDR3 spans 12 residues. V lost 5 bases and J 2 bases, leaving 10 bases between the germline ends.

This sequence joins TRBV7-9 and TRBJ2-5; D gene uncertain. Germline V lookup: CDR1 SEHNR, CDR2 FQNEAQ (reference sequence). V lost 6 bases and J 8 bases, leaving 10 bases between the germline ends. This CDR3 has 11 residues. The CDR3 protein is CASSYLGTQYF. The CDR3 coding sequence is TGTGCCAGCAGTTACTTGGGTACCCAGTACTTC.

This clonotype has just a few counts. The chain recombines TRBV3-1 with TRBJ2-1; no firm D call. CDR3 length: 12 residues. Trimming stripped 4 bases from V and 7 bases from J, with 8 bases between. The germline V gene encodes CDR1 LGHDT and CDR2 YNNKEL (reference sequence). CDR3 region: CASSPRANEQFF. In DNA, the CDR3 is TGTGCCAGCAGCCCCCGGGCTAATGAGCAGTTCTTC.

This clonotype has just a few counts. The rearrangement uses TRBV20-1 and TRBJ2-1; 12 nucleotides match TRBD2. This CDR3 contains 14 residues. The V gene's germline CDR1 is DFQATT and CDR2 SNEGSKA (reference sequence). Trimming removed 1 base from V and 9 bases from J; junction bases left unmatched: 4. The CDR3 spells CSARGLAGDGEQFF. CDR3 DNA: TGCAGTGCTAGAGGACTAGCGGGGGACGGTGAGCAGTTCTTC.

This clonotype was observed a few times. DNA for the CDR3: TGTGCCAGTACAGCACTGGAGACCCAGTACTTC. Its protein product is CASTALETQYF. The J gene is TRBJ2-5, the V gene TRBV28; no definite D call. Germline V gene lookup returns CDR1 MDHEN and CDR2 SYDVKM. The V gene lost 9 bases and the J gene lost 5 bases, with 10 bases spanning the gap. This CDR3 has 11 amino acids.

The rearrangement joins TRBV3-1 to TRBJ1-5; D is uncertain. This CDR3 is 15 amino acids long. Germline CDR1 LGHDT, CDR2 YNNKEL (reference sequence). Trimming stripped 0 bases from V and 7 bases from J, with 13 bases between. CDR3 in amino acids: CASSQDQSAGQPQHF. The CDR3 coding sequence is TGTGCCAGCAGCCAAGATCAGTCGGCAGGCCAGCCCCAGCATTTT.

The chain joins TRBV28 to TRBJ2-3; 9 bases map to TRBD2. The CDR3 covers 16 residues. The junction had 14 bases not matched to a gene; V was cut back by 8 bases and J by 5 bases. Germline assignment: CDR1 MDHEN and CDR2 SYDVKM. CDR3 coding DNA: TGTGCCAGCTCCAAGCAAGGCGGGGGGGCGAAAGATACGCAGTATTTT. The encoded protein is CASSKQGGGAKDTQYF.

Only a few counts were recorded for this clonotype. V and J are TRBV19 and TRBJ2-1, with no clear D. Germline V gene data show CDR1 as LNHDA and CDR2 as SQIVND (reference sequence). The CDR3 loop spans 13 amino acids. Trimming shortened V by 4 bases and J by 8 bases, and 12 bases separated the two germline ends. The CDR3 sequence is CASSRIGSDEQFF. CDR3 nucleotides: TGTGCCAGTAGTAGAATAGGTTCAGATGAGCAGTTCTTC.

CDR3 nucleotide sequence: TGTGCCGGGCTGACGGGGAATGAAAAACTGTTTTTT. This encodes CAGLTGNEKLFF. The chain recombines TRBV30 with TRBJ1-4, with no clear D. The CDR3 runs to 12 residues. Germline CDR1 and CDR2: GTSNPN and SVGIG (reference sequence). V lost 8 bases, J lost 5 bases, and 12 bases lay in between.

The V and J genes are TRBV6-5 and TRBJ2-1; TRBD2 agrees at 11 bases. Germline CDR1 MNHEY, CDR2 SVGAGI. The CDR3 is made up of 16 amino acids. V dropped 2 bases and J dropped 8; count of bases not matched to a gene: 8. CDR3: CASSYHPSGRIYEQFF. CDR3 bases: TGTGCCAGCAGTTACCATCCTAGCGGGAGGATTTATGAGCAGTTCTTC.

This clonotype appeared a few times. The rearrangement uses TRBV29-1 and TRBJ2-5; 13 bases line up with TRBD2. Germline V gene lookup returns CDR1 SQVTM and CDR2 ANQGSEA. The CDR3 sequence is 14 residues long. J lost 4 bases, V lost 7 bases, and 6 bases had no gene match. The CDR3 reads CSEKLAGGPETQYF. In DNA, the CDR3 is TGCAGCGAAAAACTAGCGGGGGGGCCAGAGACCCAGTACTTC.

This clonotype was counted many times. The V and J genes are TRBV27 and TRBJ2-1; the D is unclear. Germline loops: CDR1 MNHEY, CDR2 SMNVEV (reference sequence). Trimming took off 8 bases at V and 1 base at J, with 15 bases between the two ends. The CDR3 has 15 residues. For the CDR3, the DNA is TGTGCCAGCCCCTCGCAGAGCCGGTCCTACAATGAGCAGTTCTTC. Protein product: CASPSQSRSYNEQFF.

The CDR3 sequence: CASSYSGSSLKFTAYNEQFF. CDR3 DNA sequence: TGTGCCAGCAGTTACTCCGGCTCCTCCCTGAAATTTACAGCCTACAATGAGCAGTTCTTC. The chain is built from TRBV6-2 or TRBV6-3 and TRBJ2-1; D gene unclear. V was cut by 0 bases and J by 2 bases, with 23 bases left in between. Germline CDR1 MNHEY, CDR2 SVGEGT. The length of the CDR3 is 20 residues.

The rearrangement links TRBV12-3 or TRBV12-4 to TRBJ1-2; TRBD1 is a possible D gene (5 bases). Between the trimmed V and J ends, which lost 5 bases and 7 bases, there was a span of 17 bases. The CDR3 length is 14 residues. The CDR3 sequence: CASSPREGRVGYTF. The CDR3 DNA reads TGTGCCAGCAGTCCCCGGGAGGGGCGCGTTGGCTACACCTTC.

This sequence joins TRBV6-5 and TRBJ2-5; D gene ambiguous. The CDR3 has 14 residues. Trimming removed 2 bases at V and 0 bases at J, with 7 bases between. The germline V gene encodes CDR1 MNHEY and CDR2 SVGAGI. Written as DNA, the CDR3 is TGTGCCAGCAGTTACCCCCCGAACCAAGAGACCCAGTACTTC. Translation: CASSYPPNQETQYF.